The rows below give T cell receptor beta chains drawn from one sample of a study of long-term antiretroviral therapy in people with HIV. Generated by immunoSEQ multiplex PCR, the TCRdb table keeps only in-frame clones and is missing some. The top ten clones hold roughly 25% of a sample with about 14,000 clones, more than 75% of them seen once. This material consisted of unsorted PBMCs, taken 3.1 years after starting antiretroviral therapy. These receptors came from a man in his forties or fifties with HIV. The CDR3 runs from the conserved cysteine through the conserved F or W. A D gene is named only where the DNA matches it firmly. Clone sizes are given selectively: once, few, many, or a class where the clone is expanded.

v_gene	abundance	d_gene	j_gene	CDR3nt	CDR3aa
TRBV6-5	NA	NA	TRBJ1-1	TGTGCCAGCAGTTACTCGGGCAGACGCATGAACACTGAAGCTTTCTTT	CASSYSGRRMNTEAFF
TRBV2	NA	TRBD1	TRBJ1-2	TGTGCCACCGTCTTGGACAGGAACTATGGCTACACCTTC	CATVLDRNYGYTF
TRBV7-9	NA	NA	TRBJ1-2	TGTGCCAGCAGCAGGACAGCTGACTATGGCTACACCTTC	CASSRTADYGYTF
TRBV7-7	few	NA	TRBJ1-2	TGTGCCAGCGGGTCCGGGGACGGGCAGGGCTACACCTTC	CASGSGDGQGYTF
TRBV5-4	NA	NA	TRBJ2-3	TGTGCCAGCAGCCGAGTCAACCACGCTCAAAGCACAGATACGCAGTATTTT	CASSRVNHAQSTDTQYF
TRBV6-5	NA	NA	TRBJ2-1	TGTGCCAGCAGCTTGGGACTGAGCAATGAGCAGTTCTTC	CASSLGLSNEQFF
TRBV18	NA	NA	TRBJ1-3	TGTGCCAGCTCACCTTTTAGTACAGAGGACAGTCCTTCTGGAAACACCATATATTTT	CASSPFSTEDSPSGNTIYF
TRBV5-3	NA	NA	TRBJ2-1	TGTGCCAGAAGCTTCGAGGGGGAATGCTACAATGAGCAGTTCTTC	CARSFEGECYNEQFF
TRBV7-9	NA	NA	TRBJ2-2	TGTGCCTCTCTCAGGTTCCGGGGCGGGGAGCTGTTTTTT	CASLRFRGGELFF
TRBV5-1	NA	NA	TRBJ2-3	TGCGCCAGCAGCTTGGAGCGCACAGATACGCAGTATTTT	CASSLERTDTQYF
TRBV19	NA	NA	TRBJ2-1	TGTGCCAGTAGTATATATGAGGGCTATGAGCAGTTCTTC	CASSIYEGYEQFF
TRBV6-5	NA	NA	TRBJ1-1	TGTGCCAGCAGTGTGGGGGGGCGGACTTACACTGAAGCTTTCTTT	CASSVGGRTYTEAFF
TRBV5-4	NA	TRBD1	TRBJ2-7	TGTGCCAGCAGCTTGCCCCAACAGGGGACCTACGAGCAGTACTTC	CASSLPQQGTYEQYF
TRBV19	NA	NA	TRBJ2-7	TGTGCCAGTAGTATGGGACCCTACGAGCAGTACTTC	CASSMGPYEQYF
TRBV10-3	NA	TRBD1	TRBJ1-5	TGTGCCATCAGTGGGGCAGGGGGGAGCAATCAGCCCCAGCATTTT	CAISGAGGSNQPQHF
TRBV2	NA	NA	TRBJ2-7	TGTGCCAGCAGGGACGAAACCTACGAGCAGTACTTC	CASRDETYEQYF
TRBV5-5	few	TRBD1	TRBJ2-7	TGTGCCAGCAGAGACCTGGGGACAGCCTCCTACGAGCAGTACTTC	CASRDLGTASYEQYF
TRBV5-1	NA	NA	TRBJ2-7	TGCGCCAGCAGCGACCAAAGGGAGCAGTACTTC	CASSDQREQYF
TRBV5-6	few	NA	TRBJ1-2	TGTGCCAGCAGCTCCGGACAGTACTATGGCTACACCTTC	CASSSGQYYGYTF